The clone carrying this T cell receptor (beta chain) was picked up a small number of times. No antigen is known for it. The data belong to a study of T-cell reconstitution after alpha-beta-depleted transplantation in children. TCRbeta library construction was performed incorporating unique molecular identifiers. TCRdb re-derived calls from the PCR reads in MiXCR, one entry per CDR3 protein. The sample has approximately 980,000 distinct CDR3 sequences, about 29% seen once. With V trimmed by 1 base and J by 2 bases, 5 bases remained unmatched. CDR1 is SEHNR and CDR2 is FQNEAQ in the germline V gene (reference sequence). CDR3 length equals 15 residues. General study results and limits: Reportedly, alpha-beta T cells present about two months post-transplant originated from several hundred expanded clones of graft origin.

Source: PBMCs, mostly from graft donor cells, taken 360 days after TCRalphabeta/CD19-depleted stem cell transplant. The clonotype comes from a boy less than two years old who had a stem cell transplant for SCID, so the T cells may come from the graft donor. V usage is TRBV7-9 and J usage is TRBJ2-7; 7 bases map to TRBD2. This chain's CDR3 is CASSLVQLATYEQYF. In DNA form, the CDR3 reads TGTGCCAGCAGCTTAGTTCAACTAGCGACCTACGAGCAGTACTTC.